Below, one T cell receptor (beta chain) is given with its context. Antigen: not known. Trimming removed 2 bases from V and 5 bases from J, with 3 bases in between. Germline V gene sequence: CDR1 MNHNS, CDR2 SASEGT. This CDR3 is 11 amino acids long. Deep was the level used in running the assay. This table comes from immunoSEQ multiplex PCR, and its TCRdb copy is limited to in-frame clones, with some not included. The table has just over 2,000,000 clones, 85% to 95% seen once. This record belongs to a study of shared clonotypes between healthy human individuals. Overall study results and limits: The small donor group covered limited genetic and exposure diversity. Sharing across four donors was seen in 4% to 6.5% of naive CD4 clonotypes.

CD45RO negativity and positive selection for CCR7 defined naive CD8 cells, a population that excluded terminally differentiated effector memory CD45RA+ cells. The specimen was naive CD8+ T cells sorted from blood. This chain connects TRBV6-1 to TRBJ2-5; D gene ambiguous. The receptor was derived from a man aged 18-30 years in good health. The CDR3 DNA is TGTGCCAGCAGTGAAATCGAGACCCAGTACTTC. Its protein is CASSEIETQYF.